The table lists the clone carrying this T cell receptor beta chain with many counts. This entry belongs to a study of cytomegalovirus exposure and HLA in healthy donors. Trimming stripped 6 bases from V and 4 bases from J, with 13 bases between. The CDR3 extends over 14 amino acids. The germline CDR1 and CDR2 sequences are SNHLY and FYNNEI. PCR employed 60 Vbeta and 13 Jbeta primers. Repertoires were generated with immunoSEQ multiplex PCR, while TCRdb's copy carries only in-frame clones and drops some. This repertoire shows 75,000 to 100,000 clones, 73% found once; its top ten account for over 3%. Sequencing was done on a sample of PBMCs. This chain uses TRBV2 with TRBJ1-5; D unresolved. This receptor was obtained from a middle-aged man in good health and CMV-seronegative. The CDR3 DNA follows: TGTGCCAGCAGCTTTGACGACGGGAATCAGCCCCAGCATTTT. Its translation is CASSFDDGNQPQHF.